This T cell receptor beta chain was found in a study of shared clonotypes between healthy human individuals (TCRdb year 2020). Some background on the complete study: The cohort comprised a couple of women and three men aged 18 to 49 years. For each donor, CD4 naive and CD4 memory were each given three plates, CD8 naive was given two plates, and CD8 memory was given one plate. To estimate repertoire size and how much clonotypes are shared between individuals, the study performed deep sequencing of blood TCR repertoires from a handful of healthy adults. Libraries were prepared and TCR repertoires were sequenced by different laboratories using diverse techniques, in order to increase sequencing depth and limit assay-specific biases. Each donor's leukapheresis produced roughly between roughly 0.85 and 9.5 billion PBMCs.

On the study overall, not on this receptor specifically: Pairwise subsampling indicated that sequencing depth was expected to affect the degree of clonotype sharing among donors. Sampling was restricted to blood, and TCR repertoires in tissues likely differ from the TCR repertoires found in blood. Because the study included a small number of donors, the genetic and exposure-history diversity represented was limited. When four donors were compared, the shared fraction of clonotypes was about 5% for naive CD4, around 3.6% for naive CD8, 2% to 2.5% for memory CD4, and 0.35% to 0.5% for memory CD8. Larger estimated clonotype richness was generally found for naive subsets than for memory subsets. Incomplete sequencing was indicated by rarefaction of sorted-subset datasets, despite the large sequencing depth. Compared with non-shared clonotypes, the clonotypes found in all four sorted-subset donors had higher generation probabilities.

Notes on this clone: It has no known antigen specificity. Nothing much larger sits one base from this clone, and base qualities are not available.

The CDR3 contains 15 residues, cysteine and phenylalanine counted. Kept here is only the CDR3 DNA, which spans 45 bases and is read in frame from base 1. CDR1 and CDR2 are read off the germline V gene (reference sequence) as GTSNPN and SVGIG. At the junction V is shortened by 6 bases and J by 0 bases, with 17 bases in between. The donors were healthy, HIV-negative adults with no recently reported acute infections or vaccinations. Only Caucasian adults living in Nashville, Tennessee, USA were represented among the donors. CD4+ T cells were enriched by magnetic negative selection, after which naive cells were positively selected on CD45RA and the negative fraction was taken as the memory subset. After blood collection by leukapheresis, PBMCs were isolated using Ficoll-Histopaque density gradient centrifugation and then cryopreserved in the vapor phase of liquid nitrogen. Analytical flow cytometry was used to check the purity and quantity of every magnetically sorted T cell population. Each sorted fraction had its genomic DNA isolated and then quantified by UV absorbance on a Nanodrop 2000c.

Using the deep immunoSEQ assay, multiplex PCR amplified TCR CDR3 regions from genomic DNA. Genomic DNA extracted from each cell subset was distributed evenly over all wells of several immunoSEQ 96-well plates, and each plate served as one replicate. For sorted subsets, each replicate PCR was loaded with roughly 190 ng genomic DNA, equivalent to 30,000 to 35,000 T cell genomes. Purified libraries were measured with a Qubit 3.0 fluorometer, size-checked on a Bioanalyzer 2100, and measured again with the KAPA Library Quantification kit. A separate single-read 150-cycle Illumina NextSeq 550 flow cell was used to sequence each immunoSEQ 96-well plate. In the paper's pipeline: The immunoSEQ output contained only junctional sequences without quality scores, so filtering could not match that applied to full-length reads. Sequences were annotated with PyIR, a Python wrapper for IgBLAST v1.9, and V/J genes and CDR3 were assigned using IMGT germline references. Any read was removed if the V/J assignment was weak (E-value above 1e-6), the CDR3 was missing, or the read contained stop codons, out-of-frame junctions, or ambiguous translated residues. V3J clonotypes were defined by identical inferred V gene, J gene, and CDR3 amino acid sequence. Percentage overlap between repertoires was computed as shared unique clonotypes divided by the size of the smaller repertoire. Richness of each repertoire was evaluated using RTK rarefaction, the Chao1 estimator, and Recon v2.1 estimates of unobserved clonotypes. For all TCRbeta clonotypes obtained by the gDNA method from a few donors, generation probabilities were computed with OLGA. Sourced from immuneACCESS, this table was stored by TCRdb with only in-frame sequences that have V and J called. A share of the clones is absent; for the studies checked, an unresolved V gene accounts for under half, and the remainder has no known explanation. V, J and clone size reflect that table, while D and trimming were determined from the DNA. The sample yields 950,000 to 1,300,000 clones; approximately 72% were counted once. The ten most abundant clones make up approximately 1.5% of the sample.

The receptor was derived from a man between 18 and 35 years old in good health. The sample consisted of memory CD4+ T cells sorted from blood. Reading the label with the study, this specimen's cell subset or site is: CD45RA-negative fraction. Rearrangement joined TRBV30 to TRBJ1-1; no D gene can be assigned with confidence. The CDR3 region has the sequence CACDKEITLNTEAFF. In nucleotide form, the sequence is TGTGCCTGCGACAAGGAGATAACCTTGAACACTGAAGCTTTCTTT.